These T cell receptor beta chains were read from a single sample in a study of control samples from healthy donors and cancer patients. Sequencing was performed with immunoSEQ multiplex PCR; in TCRdb, only in-frame clones are kept and a portion is missing. The sample includes about 96,000 clones, approximately 95% of them seen just once. The specimen was blood. All receptors come from a man between 18 and 35 years old in good health. CDR3s include the opening cysteine and the closing phenylalanine or tryptophan. Each record gives: clone size, V gene, J gene, CDR3 protein. Clone size is shown for a subset of rows, as once, few, many or a class of expanded clone.

once,TRBV5-8,TRBJ1-1,CASSYRGRGTEAFF
-,TRBV20-1,TRBJ2-5,CSAREETQYF
-,TRBV5-4,TRBJ2-3,CASSLAEGGAQYF
-,TRBV6-5,TRBJ1-5,CASRPRPGGNQPQHF
-,TRBV2,TRBJ1-3,CASRTTGEDTIYF
-,TRBV3-1/TRBV3-2,TRBJ2-5,CASSQSESGLGYETQYF
-,TRBV6-2/TRBV6-3,TRBJ2-1,CASSYSISLEGSASSYNEQFF
-,TRBV18,TRBJ1-1,CASSPVVQGGTEAFF
-,TRBV28,TRBJ1-1,CASRPRQGAMNTEAFF
-,TRBV15,TRBJ1-1,CATSRGGQVGSEAFF
-,TRBV9,TRBJ2-5,CASSVGEGSLETQYF
-,TRBV29-1,TRBJ2-5,CSVEEGVAGGETQYF
-,TRBV19,TRBJ2-5,CASRKGLQETQYF
-,TRBV25-1,TRBJ1-4,CASSGVVGTNHNEKLFF
-,TRBV9,TRBJ2-7,CASSPGEGPYEQYF
-,TRBV6-1,TRBJ1-5,CASSEAQHRNGNQPQHF
-,TRBV30,TRBJ2-5,CARIPGGFVYCGETQYF
-,TRBV7-9,TRBJ2-7,CASSHSGAYEQYF
-,TRBV9,TRBJ1-2,CASNGGNDRNYGYTF
-,TRBV29-1,TRBJ1-2,CSVGDRANYGYTF
-,TRBV4-3,TRBJ1-1,CASSQGSANTEAFF
-,TRBV24-1,TRBJ1-1,CATSESDRGGTEAFF
once,TRBV30,TRBJ1-4,CAWSPSGATNEKLFF
-,TRBV29-1,TRBJ2-7,CSVEGDISYEQYF
-,TRBV9,TRBJ2-7,CASSAGLAGGGYEQYF
-,TRBV14,TRBJ2-3,CASSRTSGGDTQYF
-,TRBV9,TRBJ2-7,CASSVGSGTHSYEQYF
once,TRBV7-9,TRBJ2-7,CASSSAGMSYEQYF
-,TRBV4-2,TRBJ2-7,CASSQGIEQYF
-,TRBV7-9,TRBJ1-1,CASSLGGARDTEAFF
-,TRBV29-1,TRBJ1-1,CSVRTDMNTEAFF
-,TRBV7-9,TRBJ1-1,CASSLTAGGYGAFF
-,TRBV5-1,TRBJ1-3,CASSSGQADGNTIYF
once,TRBV2,TRBJ2-1,CAGSTRVTYNEQFF
-,TRBV27,TRBJ1-5,CASSLPGGNQPQHF